These T cell receptor beta chains were read from a single sample in a study of T cell responses to AZD1222 COVID-19 vaccine. This table comes from immunoSEQ multiplex PCR, and its TCRdb copy is limited to in-frame clones, with some not included. The sample lists 150,000 to 200,000 clones, more than 85% occurring once. The sample in question was peripheral blood, obtained 28 days after the second AZD1222 dose. These receptors were taken from an adult who received the AZD1222 COVID-19 vaccine. Both conserved end residues are trimmed from each CDR3.

TRBV5-1	ASSAIFNEKLF
TRBV3-1/TRBV3-2	ASSPPYRVGAF
TRBV5-4	ASSLPRGESEQF
TRBV19	ASGPWTSSGNTIY
TRBV9	ASSARGESYNEQF
TRBV10-3	AISSITNYGYT
TRBV11-2	ASSNRDRGLNEQF
TRBV5-5	ASSLVSQVPRGYGYT
TRBV29-1	SVVNTAGRETQY
TRBV12-2	ASPFINTIY
TRBV7-9	ASSFGTGGQPQH
TRBV18	ASSLGVPPYEQY
TRBV5-1	ASSYRQGAGYEQY
TRBV6-1	ASSESGSQPQH
TRBV5-8	ASSGDRRTEAF
TRBV18	ASSAMNTEAF
TRBV5-1	ASSLDGGMVNSPLH
TRBV12-3/TRBV12-4	ASSPGGKQPQH
TRBV24-1	ATSDEETQY
TRBV10-3	AISESFGTGASEQY
TRBV18	ASSGQGPSNTEAF
TRBV30	ASPGTGGANYGYT
TRBV12-5	ASGLVVRNTEAF
TRBV30	ARGGISGANVLT
TRBV18	ASSPLIEGAEAF
TRBV6-5	ASRTTGRETQY
TRBV5-1	ASSVRQGEINEQF
TRBV29-1	SVAGLAKNIQY
TRBV3-1/TRBV3-2	ASSHTTGTLEAF
TRBV29-1	SADKRTYNEQF
TRBV2	ASSTEGTYNSPLH
TRBV4-1	ASSQDRTGTGELF
TRBV6-2/TRBV6-3	ASSYGTTGIYEQF
TRBV5-6	ASRSRGQYTEAF
TRBV11-2	ASSPAGFGGTDTQY
TRBV2	ASSGPGWNQPQH
TRBV2	ASTRGTTDTQY